One and the same sample provided the 11 T cell receptor beta chains below, sequenced in a study of blood T cell repertoires in COVID-19. The data were produced by immunoSEQ multiplex PCR, yet TCRdb's version contains in-frame clones alone and is incomplete. The sample has around 140,000 clones, around 84% seen once; the top ten hold over 8%. Sequencing was carried out using peripheral blood. These TCRs come from an older woman with acute or convalescent COVID-19.

V is TRBV18 and J is TRBJ1-1; maybe TRBD1 (5 bases). The CDR3 is 16 amino acids. V lost 4 bases, J lost 1 base, and 16 bases lay in between. Germline CDR1 and CDR2: KGHSH and LQKENI. CDR3 DNA: TGTGCCAGCTCACAGAATAGGGGAGGGGAGAACACTGAAGCTTTCTTT. This sequence encodes CASSQNRGGENTEAFF. Combining the CDR3 with reference TRBV18 and TRBJ1-1 gives the whole variable domain NAGVMQNPRHLVRRRGQEARLRCSPMKGHSHVYWYRQLPEEGLKFMVYLQKENIIDESGMPKERFSAEFPKEGPSILRIQQVVRGDSAAYFCASSQNRGGENTEAFFGQGTRLTVV.

This sequence joins TRBV6-5 and TRBJ1-1, with 7 bases lining up with TRBD1. Per germline, CDR1 MNHEY and CDR2 SVGAGI. J lost 7 bases, V lost 5 bases, and 10 bases had no gene match. CDR3 size: 14 residues. CDR3 protein: CASSMNRDSFEAFF. CDR3 bases: TGTGCCAGCAGTATGAACCGGGACAGCTTTGAAGCTTTCTTT.

This chain joins TRBV5-4 and TRBJ2-1; D perhaps matches TRBD2 (5 bases). The V end lost 4 bases, the J end lost 4 bases, and 15 bases lay between the germline ends. CDR1 SGHNT and CDR2 YYREEE come from the germline V gene (reference sequence). The CDR3 runs 15 residues. This CDR3 reads CASSAGSGSYNEQFF. DNA of the CDR3: TGTGCCAGCAGCGCCGGCAGCGGCTCTTACAATGAGCAGTTCTTC.

This chain joins TRBV4-1 and TRBJ1-1; 12 bases map to TRBD1. This CDR3 spans 16 amino acids. The germline CDR1 and CDR2 sequences are MGHRA and YSYEKL. Trimming took 1 base from V and 3 from J; bases not matched to a gene: 3. CDR3 sequence (DNA): TGCGCCAGCAGCCAAGCCGGGACAGGGGGCCACACTGAAGCTTTCTTT. Residues: CASSQAGTGGHTEAFF.

The chain is built from TRBV3-1 (or the pseudogene TRBV3-2) and TRBJ2-5; 10 bases align to TRBD2. CDR3 size: 15 residues. J was trimmed by 2 bases and V by 4 bases; bases with no gene match: 4. Germline assignment: CDR1 LGHDT and CDR2 YNNKEL (reference sequence). CDR3 protein: CASSRIAGGQETQYF. The CDR3 DNA sequence: TGTGCCAGCAGCCGCATAGCGGGGGGTCAAGAGACCCAGTACTTC.

V usage is TRBV11-2 and J usage is TRBJ2-5, with D perhaps TRBD1 (6 bases). Deletions cut 3 bases from V and 3 bases from J, with 11 bases between. This CDR3 is built from 14 residues. Germline CDR1 and CDR2: SGHAT and FQNNGV. CDR3: CASSFAGQKETQYF. In DNA, the CDR3 is TGTGCCAGCAGCTTTGCCGGACAGAAAGAGACCCAGTACTTC.

The CDR3 DNA sequence: TGTGCCACCAGCAGAGCGGCCAGGGGGCGCGGTGATGGCTACACCTTC. It yields the protein CATSRAARGRGDGYTF. The chain combines TRBV15 with TRBJ1-2; 8 bases line up with TRBD1. The length of the CDR3 is 16 residues. V gave up 1 base and J gave up 6 bases; unmatched junction bases: 10. The germline gives CDR1 LNHNV, CDR2 YYDKDF (reference sequence). The full variable domain, completed using reference TRBV15 and TRBJ1-2, is DAMVIQNPRYQVTQFGKPVTLSCSQTLNHNVMYWYQQKSSQAPKLLFHYYDKDFNNEADTPDNFQSRRPNTSFCFLDIRSPGLGDTAMYLCATSRAARGRGDGYTFGSGTRLTVV.

V usage is TRBV24-1 and J usage is TRBJ2-2; 11 bases are a match to TRBD2. With 8 bases clipped from V and 4 bases from J, the junction kept 8 bases outside the gene matches. Germline V CDR1 and CDR2: KGHDR, SFDVKD. The CDR3 consists of 16 residues. Written as DNA, the CDR3 is TGTGCCACCACTCGTAGCGGGGGGGCCCCCACCGGGGAGCTGTTTTTT. As protein: CATTRSGGAPTGELFF.

The J gene is TRBJ2-2, the V gene TRBV5-6; D is ambiguous. The V end lost 3 bases, the J end lost 6 bases, and 9 bases lay between the germline ends. The CDR3 has 13 residues. From germline, CDR1 is SGHDT and CDR2 YYEEEE. CDR3 DNA sequence: TGTGCCAGCAGCTATTTTGGCCCCGGGGAGCTGTTTTTT. This translates into CASSYFGPGELFF.

The chain combines TRBV6-6 with TRBJ2-7, with 8 bases fitting TRBD1. The CDR3 contains 13 residues. With V trimmed by 8 bases and J by 3 bases, 6 bases remained unmatched. Germline V CDR1 and CDR2: MNHNY, SVGAGI (reference sequence). CDR3 residues: CASGQGHIYEQYF. The DNA for the CDR3 is TGTGCCAGCGGACAGGGTCATATCTACGAGCAGTACTTC.

CDR3 bases: TGTGCCAGCAGCACCTACGGTCAGGGAGGACAGCCCCAGCATTTT. Protein: CASSTYGQGGQPQHF. V gene TRBV7-8 combines with J gene TRBJ1-5, with a tentative D call TRBD1 (5 bases). CDR1 is SGHVS and CDR2 is FQNEAQ in the germline V gene. The V and J ends lost 5 bases and 7 bases respectively, with 18 bases between them. The CDR3 is 15 residues long.